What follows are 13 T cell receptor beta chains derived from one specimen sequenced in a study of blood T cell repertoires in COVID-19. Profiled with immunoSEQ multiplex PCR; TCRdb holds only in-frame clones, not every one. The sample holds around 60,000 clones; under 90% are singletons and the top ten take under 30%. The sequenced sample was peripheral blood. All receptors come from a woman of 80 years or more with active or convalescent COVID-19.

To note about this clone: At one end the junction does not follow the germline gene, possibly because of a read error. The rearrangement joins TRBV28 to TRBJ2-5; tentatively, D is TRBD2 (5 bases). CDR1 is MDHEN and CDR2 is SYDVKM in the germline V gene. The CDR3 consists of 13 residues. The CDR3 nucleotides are TGTGCGAGCAGATCGGGGTCACTTCAGACCCAGTACTTC. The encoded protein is CASRSGSLQTQYF.

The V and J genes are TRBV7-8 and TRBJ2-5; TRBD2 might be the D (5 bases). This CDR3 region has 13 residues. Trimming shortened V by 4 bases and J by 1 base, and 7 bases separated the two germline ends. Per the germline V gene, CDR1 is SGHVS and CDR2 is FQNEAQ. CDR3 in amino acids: CASSSGVQETQYF. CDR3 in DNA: TGTGCCAGCAGCTCCGGGGTCCAAGAGACCCAGTACTTC.

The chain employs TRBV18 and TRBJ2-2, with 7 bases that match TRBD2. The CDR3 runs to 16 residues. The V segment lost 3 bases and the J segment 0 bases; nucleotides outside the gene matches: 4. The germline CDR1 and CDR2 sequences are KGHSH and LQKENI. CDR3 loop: CASSPNGGSNTGELFF. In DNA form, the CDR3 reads TGTGCCAGCTCACCGAACGGGGGGTCGAACACCGGGGAGCTGTTTTTT.

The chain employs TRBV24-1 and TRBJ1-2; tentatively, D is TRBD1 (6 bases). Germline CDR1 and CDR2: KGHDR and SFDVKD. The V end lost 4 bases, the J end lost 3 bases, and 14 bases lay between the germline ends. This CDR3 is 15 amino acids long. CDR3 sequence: CATSDAGDRYYGYTF. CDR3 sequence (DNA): TGTGCCACCAGTGACGCAGGGGATAGGTACTATGGCTACACCTTC.

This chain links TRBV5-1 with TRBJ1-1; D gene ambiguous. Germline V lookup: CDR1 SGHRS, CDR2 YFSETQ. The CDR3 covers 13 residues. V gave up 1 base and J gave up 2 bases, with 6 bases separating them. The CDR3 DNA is TGCGCCAGCAGCTTGAACAGCAACACTGAAGCTTTCTTT. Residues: CASSLNSNTEAFF.

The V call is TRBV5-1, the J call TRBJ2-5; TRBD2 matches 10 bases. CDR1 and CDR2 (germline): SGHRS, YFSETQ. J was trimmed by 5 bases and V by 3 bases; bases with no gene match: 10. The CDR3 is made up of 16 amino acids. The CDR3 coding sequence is TGCGCCAGCAGCTCCGGAAGCGGGGGGGCCTTTGAGACCCAGTACTTC. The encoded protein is CASSSGSGGAFETQYF.

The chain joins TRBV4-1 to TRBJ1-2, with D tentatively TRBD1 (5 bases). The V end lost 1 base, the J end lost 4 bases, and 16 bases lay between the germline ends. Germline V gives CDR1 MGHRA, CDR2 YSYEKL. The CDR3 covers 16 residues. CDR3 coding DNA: TGCGCCAGCAGCCAAGCCGGAGTGGGGGGTGGCTATGGCTACACCTTC. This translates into CASSQAGVGGGYGYTF.

The CDR3: CAIRLAGESHSYNEQFF. In DNA form, the CDR3 reads TGTGCCATCAGACTAGCGGGGGAGTCCCACTCCTACAATGAGCAGTTCTTC. The chain links TRBV10-3 to TRBJ2-1, with 11 bases aligning to TRBD2. The length of the CDR3 is 17 residues. Trimming took 6 bases from V and 0 from J; bases not matched to a gene: 7. Looked up from germline, CDR1 is ENHRY and CDR2 is SYGVKD.

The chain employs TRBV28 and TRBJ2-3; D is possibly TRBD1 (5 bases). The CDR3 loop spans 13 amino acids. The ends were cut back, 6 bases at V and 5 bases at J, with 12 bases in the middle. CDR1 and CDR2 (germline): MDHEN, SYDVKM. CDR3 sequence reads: CASRTGAKDTQYF. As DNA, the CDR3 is TGTGCCAGCAGAACTGGGGCTAAAGATACGCAGTATTTT.

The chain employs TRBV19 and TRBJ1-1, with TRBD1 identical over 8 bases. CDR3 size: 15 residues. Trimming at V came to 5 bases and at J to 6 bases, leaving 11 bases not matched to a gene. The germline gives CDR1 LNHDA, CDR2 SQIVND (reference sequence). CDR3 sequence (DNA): TGTGCCAGTAGTTTCCAAGGACAGGGCGTTCCTGAAGCTTTCTTT. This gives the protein CASSFQGQGVPEAFF.

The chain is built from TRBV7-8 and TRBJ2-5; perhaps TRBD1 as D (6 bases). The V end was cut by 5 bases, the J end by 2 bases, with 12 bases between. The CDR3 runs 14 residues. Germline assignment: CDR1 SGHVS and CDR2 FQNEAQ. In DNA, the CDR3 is TGTGCCAGCAGCCGGACAGAGAAACAAGAGACCCAGTACTTC. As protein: CASSRTEKQETQYF.

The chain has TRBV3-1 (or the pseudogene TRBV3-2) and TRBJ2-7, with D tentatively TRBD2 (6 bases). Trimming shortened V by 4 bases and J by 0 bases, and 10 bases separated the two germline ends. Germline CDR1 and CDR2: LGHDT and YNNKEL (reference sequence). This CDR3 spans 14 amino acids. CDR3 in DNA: TGTGCCAGCAGCCGCGGGACGAGCTCCTACGAGCAGTACTTC. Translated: CASSRGTSSYEQYF.

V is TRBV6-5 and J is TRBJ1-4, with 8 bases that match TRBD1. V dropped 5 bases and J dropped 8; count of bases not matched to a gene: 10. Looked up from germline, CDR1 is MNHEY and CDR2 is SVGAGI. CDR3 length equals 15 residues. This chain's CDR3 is CASSLTGTGGEKLFF. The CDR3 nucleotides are TGTGCCAGCAGTCTTACCGGGACAGGAGGCGAAAAACTGTTTTTT.